This T cell receptor (beta chain) was captured by sequencing in a study of Graves' ophthalmopathy and Graves' hyperthyroidism listed by TCRdb under 2018. Regarding the complete study: Hyperthyroidism was considered stable if no progression to ophthalmopathy occurred within 18 months of follow-up. TCR beta repertoire signatures were used to distinguish Graves' ophthalmopathy from Graves' hyperthyroidism and to predict progression to ophthalmopathy. Once sampling was done, hyperthyroidism patients were given methimazole at a starting dose of 30 mg daily, while ophthalmopathy patients were given high-dose intravenous methylprednisolone. In total, approximately 130 blood samples were TCR-sequenced: 40 to 45 ophthalmopathy, approximately 75 hyperthyroidism and approximately 17 hyperthyroidism-to-ophthalmopathy patients. For independent validation, a separate cohort was made up of 18 hyperthyroidism patients plus 17 patients who later progressed from hyperthyroidism to ophthalmopathy. In over 5 hyperthyroidism patients, the T-cell repertoire of thyroid tissue was compared with the T-cell repertoire of blood. To explore V-J signatures distinguishing ophthalmopathy from hyperthyroidism, a discovery set of some 100 patients (fewer than 45 ophthalmopathy, roughly 56 stable hyperthyroidism) was enrolled. Summary of the overall study and its limitations: No statistical method was used to predetermine the sample size, and group allocation was not hidden from the investigators. In validation, the model predicted ophthalmopathy progression with about 70% sensitivity and 72.22% specificity; 12 predicted patients were CT-confirmed with GO in a median of approximately 6.5 months. Most of the expanded thyroid clonotypes with a frequency above 0.001 were also detected in blood, and it was suggested that the thyroid immune response may be reflected by blood repertoires. In cross-validation, the 13-signature model distinguished ophthalmopathy from stable hyperthyroidism with roughly 90% sensitivity and around 81% specificity, and in the test set the corresponding values were approximately 80% and 68%.

As for this clonotype: The antigen this receptor binds is unknown. Qualities for individual bases were not recorded, and no much larger clone is one base off.

Clipping removes 6 bases from V and 4 bases from J, with 2 as the unmatched junction base count. The germline V gene (reference sequence) yields MNHNY for CDR1 and SVGAGI for CDR2. The CDR3 measures 14 amino acids from cysteine to phenylalanine. The DNA shown is the 42-base CDR3, in frame from base 1. The hyperthyroidism patients were 18 to 65 years old and newly diagnosed, with a disease duration of less than 2 months. Anyone with other autoimmune diseases, uncontrolled infections, pregnancy or lactation was excluded from the study. Diagnosis was based on clinical symptoms, serum thyroxine, TRAb, thyroid ultrasound and orbital computed tomography. Trizol reagent was used to extract the total RNA, and its quality was then checked on an Agilent 2100 Bioanalyzer. For repertoire sequencing, TCR beta CDR3 regions were amplified from RNA transcripts. The first round of RT-PCR was done with HTBI primers and the Qiagen OneStep RT-PCR kit, and was followed by a second round of multiplex PCR, then size selection and purification. Sequencing of the libraries was carried out on an Illumina HiSeq2000 in paired-end mode with 100 bp reads. The source study handled its data this way. SOAPnuke was used to process the reads, removing any read that contained adapters or uncalled bases, had a mean Phred below 15, or lacked an exact match to the constant primer or identifier. COPE v1.2.5 was used to merge high-quality paired reads. Unique nucleotide sequences were defined as clonotypes and aligned to IMGT TRB V, D and J references using MiTCR v1.1. The analysis was limited to V-J combinations with a frequency above 0.0001, which together covered 99% to 99.2% of the repertoires. For each V-J combination, a TCR clonal expansion and chaos score was defined as F50 clonal expansion divided by the chaos observed in the TCRdist matrix. Welch's t-statistics and random forest were used to reduce features to approximately 13 V-J combinations, which were fed into a naive Bayes classifier. The Morisita-Horn index was used to measure how similar the thyroid and blood repertoires were. Starting from the raw public reads, TCRdb applied fastp trimming at Q25, assembled clones with MiXCR and retained in-frame beta chains. Each CDR3 protein appears once, grouped with its most common genes and DNA. For this entry, the V and J calls and clone size follow TCRdb and not the study's own pipeline. The sample data list roughly 1.1 million distinct CDR3 sequences, and 35% to 40% of these were observed just once. The ten largest account for around 10% of the sample.

The receptor was isolated from an adult man with Graves' hyperthyroidism. The V and J genes are TRBV6-6 and TRBJ1-3, and 11 bases in between align with TRBD1. Specimen: peripheral blood or thyroid tissue (not recorded which). The CDR3 is CASRDRGRGNTIYF. The DNA is TGTGCCAGCAGGGACAGGGGGCGAGGAAACACCATATATTTT.